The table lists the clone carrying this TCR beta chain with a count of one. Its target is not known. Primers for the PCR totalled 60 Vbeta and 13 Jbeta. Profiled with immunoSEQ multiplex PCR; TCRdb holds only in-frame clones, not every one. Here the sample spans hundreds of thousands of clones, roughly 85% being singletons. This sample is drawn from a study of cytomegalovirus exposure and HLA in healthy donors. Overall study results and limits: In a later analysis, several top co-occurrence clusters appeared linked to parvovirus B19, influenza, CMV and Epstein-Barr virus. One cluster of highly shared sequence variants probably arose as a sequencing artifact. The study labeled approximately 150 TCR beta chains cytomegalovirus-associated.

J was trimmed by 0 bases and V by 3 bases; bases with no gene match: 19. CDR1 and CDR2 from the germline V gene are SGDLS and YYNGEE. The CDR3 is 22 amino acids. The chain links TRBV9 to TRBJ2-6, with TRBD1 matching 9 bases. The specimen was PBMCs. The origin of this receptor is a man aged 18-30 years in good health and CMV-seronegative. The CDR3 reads CASSGQPGQGYPRPSGANVLTF. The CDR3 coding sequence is TGTGCCAGCAGCGGCCAACCGGGACAGGGCTACCCGCGCCCCTCTGGGGCCAACGTCCTGACTTTC.